A single sample gave rise to the 19 T cell receptor beta chains below, sequenced in a study of T cells in localized non-small cell lung cancer. Produced via immunoSEQ multiplex PCR; TCRdb's table is partial and in-frame only. The sample lists fewer than 60,000 clones; over 80% were seen once. The sequencing used peripheral blood, collected before any cancer treatment. The receptors were sampled from a female donor of 60 years or more with stage II squamous cell lung carcinoma.

V and J are TRBV9 and TRBJ1-1; TRBD1 matches 8 bases. Germline assignment: CDR1 SGDLS and CDR2 YYNGEE. The CDR3 sequence is 15 residues long. Losses at the gene ends were 0 bases for V and 4 bases for J; bases not matched to a gene: 5. CDR3 amino acids: CASSVDQGASTEAFF. The CDR3 nucleotides are TGTGCCAGCAGCGTAGACCAGGGGGCGAGCACTGAAGCTTTCTTT.

The chain is built from TRBV5-1 and TRBJ1-5; D is unclear. V shed 0 bases and J shed 0 bases, with 7 bases lying between them. The CDR3 contains 15 residues. Germline V gene data show CDR1 as SGHRS and CDR2 as YFSETQ. CDR3 bases: TGCGCCAGCAGCTTGGACGGTTATAGCAATCAGCCCCAGCATTTT. The encoded protein is CASSLDGYSNQPQHF.

The chain carries TRBV7-2 and TRBJ2-7; D may be TRBD2 (6 bases). The CDR3 spans 14 residues. Germline CDR1 and CDR2: SGHTA and FQGNSA. Trimming cost V 7 bases and J 2 bases, with 15 bases left between them. The CDR3 DNA reads TGTGCCAGCACCAAGGGAGGTACCCCCTACGAGCAGTACTTC. Encoded protein: CASTKGGTPYEQYF.

This clone was seen more than once but under ten times. V usage is TRBV7-2 and J usage is TRBJ1-2; the D gene is possibly TRBD1 (6 bases). Germline V CDR1 and CDR2: SGHTA, FQGNSA. This CDR3 has 15 amino acids. V lost 5 bases and J lost 2, with 15 bases in between. The CDR3 DNA reads TGTGCCAGCAGCCAGGGGACAACTCAGAACTATGGCTACACCTTC. Residues: CASSQGTTQNYGYTF.

The chain combines TRBV7-9 with TRBJ1-3, with TRBD1 as a possible D gene (5 bases). CDR3 length: 16 amino acids. The germline V gene encodes CDR1 SEHNR and CDR2 FQNEAQ (reference sequence). V lost 5 bases and J 4 bases, leaving 18 bases between the germline ends. CDR3 sequence: CASSDDGPPGGNTIYF. The CDR3 coding sequence is TGTGCCAGCAGCGACGACGGGCCTCCAGGGGGAAACACCATATATTTT.

This clone was picked up one time. The V and J genes are TRBV19 and TRBJ2-3; 8 bases are shared with TRBD1. The trim removed 6 bases at V and 3 bases at J, leaving 8 bases unmatched. The CDR3 is 15 amino acids. Germline CDR1 LNHDA, CDR2 SQIVND (reference sequence). This chain's CDR3 is CASSPEQGATDTQYF. For the CDR3, the DNA is TGTGCCAGTAGCCCCGAGCAGGGGGCAACAGATACGCAGTATTTT.

This clone was detected only once. The chain links TRBV2 to TRBJ2-5; weak D call: TRBD1 (6 bases). This CDR3 region has 16 residues. Trimming cost V 5 bases and J 1 base, with 17 bases left between them. The V gene's germline CDR1 is SNHLY and CDR2 FYNNEI. The CDR3 nucleotides are TGTGCCAGCAGTTCCGGGACACTCCACATCCAAGAGACCCAGTACTTC. Its translation is CASSSGTLHIQETQYF.

V gene TRBV27 combines with J gene TRBJ1-2; D is possibly TRBD1 (6 bases). The CDR3 contains 14 residues. Trimming stripped 1 base from V and 8 bases from J, with 14 bases between. Per the germline V gene, CDR1 is MNHEY and CDR2 is SMNVEV (reference sequence). The CDR3: CASSLLGGATGYTF. As DNA, the CDR3 is TGTGCCAGCAGTTTATTGGGGGGGGCGACCGGCTACACCTTC.

This clone was detected only once. This chain connects TRBV29-1 to TRBJ2-5, with D possibly called TRBD1 or TRBD2 (7 bases each). Looked up from germline, CDR1 is SQVTM and CDR2 is ANQGSEA. V was trimmed by 2 bases and J by 5 bases, leaving 15 bases between them. The CDR3 length is 14 residues. CDR3 nucleotide sequence: TGCAGCGTTGAATGGGAGGGGGCCCGCGAGACCCAGTACTTC. As protein: CSVEWEGARETQYF. Together with reference TRBV29-1 and TRBJ2-5, the CDR3 gives the full variable domain: SAVISQKPSRDICQRGTSLTIQCQVDSQVTMMFWYRQQPGQSLTLIATANQGSEATYESGFVIDKFPISRPNLTFSTLTVSNMSPEDSSIYLCSVEWEGARETQYFGPGTRLLVL.

The V gene is TRBV18, the J gene TRBJ1-2; 10 nucleotides match TRBD1. CDR3 length: 20 residues. Germline lookup yields CDR1 KGHSH and CDR2 LQKENI. J gave up 1 base and V 6 bases, and 20 bases lay outside the gene matches. Written as DNA, the CDR3 is TGTGCCAGCTCTTCCGGGACAGGGGCTCCTGGGACGCGTTATAACTATGGCTACACCTTC. Its translation is CASSSGTGAPGTRYNYGYTF.

J is TRBJ1-1 and V is TRBV6-5; D ambiguous. Trimming removed 4 bases from V and 2 bases from J, with 11 bases in between. The CDR3 contains 14 residues. Germline V gene data show CDR1 as MNHEY and CDR2 as SVGAGI. The CDR3 DNA sequence: TGTGCCAGCAGTTCAGGAGGGCTAAACACTGAAGCTTTCTTT. It codes for CASSSGGLNTEAFF.

The genes are TRBV19 and TRBJ2-7; maybe TRBD1 (6 bases). CDR1 and CDR2 from the germline V gene are LNHDA and SQIVND (reference sequence). The V end lost 8 bases, the J end lost 3 bases, and 8 bases lay between the germline ends. This CDR3 spans 11 amino acids. The CDR3 sequence is CASRDNYEQYF. CDR3 nucleotides: TGTGCCAGTCGGGACAACTACGAGCAGTACTTC.

Written as DNA, the CDR3 is TGCGCCAGCAGCTCGCCTACAGGGACTGAAGCTTTCTTT. It translates to CASSSPTGTEAFF. The gene calls are TRBV5-1 and TRBJ1-1; the D gene is possibly TRBD1 (6 bases). Germline V lookup: CDR1 SGHRS, CDR2 YFSETQ. V gave up 3 bases and J gave up 5 bases, with 11 bases separating them. The CDR3 has 13 amino acids. Based on the CDR3 plus reference TRBV5-1 and TRBJ1-1, the full variable domain is KAGVTQTPRYLIKTRGQQVTLSCSPISGHRSVSWYQQTPGQGLQFLFEYFSETQRNKGNFPGRFSGRQFSNSRSEMNVSTLELGDSALYLCASSSPTGTEAFFGQGTRLTVV.

This clone was seen just once. The J gene is TRBJ2-7, the V gene TRBV7-2; D might be TRBD1 (6 bases). Germline V gives CDR1 SGHTA, CDR2 FQGNSA. V was pared by 2 bases and J by 0 bases, with 14 bases between. CDR3 length: 16 residues. The CDR3, as DNA: TGTGCCAGCAGCTTATACCGGGCAGGGGCCTCCTACGAGCAGTACTTC. Residues: CASSLYRAGASYEQYF.

The chain combines TRBV18 with TRBJ2-7; 7 nucleotides agree with TRBD1. The CDR3 loop spans 13 amino acids. CDR1 is KGHSH, CDR2 LQKENI, per germline. The V and J ends lost 6 bases and 5 bases, in that order; junction bases with no gene match: 7. The CDR3 DNA reads as TGTGCCAGCTCGCCGCACCAGGGGGACGAGCAGTACTTC. Protein: CASSPHQGDEQYF.

The V and J genes are TRBV19 and TRBJ2-7; D remains ambiguous. Germline CDR1 and CDR2: LNHDA and SQIVND (reference sequence). The CDR3 contains 16 residues. V lost 4 bases, J lost 3 bases, and 19 bases lay in between. CDR3 DNA: TGTGCCAGTAGTAGTCTTGGCGGCACCATAGGCTACGAGCAGTACTTC. Encoded protein: CASSSLGGTIGYEQYF.

The chain couples TRBV15 to TRBJ1-3; D gene unclear. The CDR3 sequence is 18 residues long. In germline, CDR1 is LNHNV, CDR2 YYDKDF (reference sequence). V was clipped by 0 bases and J by 1 base, with 16 bases between them. The DNA of the CDR3 is TGTGCCACCAGCAGAGATTCTCCCCAGGTGGGGTCTGGAAACACCATATATTTT. Translating gives CATSRDSPQVGSGNTIYF.

The V call is TRBV2, the J call TRBJ2-6, with TRBD2 matching over 7 bases. V gave up 6 bases and J gave up 4 bases; unmatched junction bases: 9. The germline CDR1 and CDR2 sequences are SNHLY and FYNNEI. This CDR3 is 16 amino acids long. CDR3: CASRLGGSTGANVLTF. Here the CDR3 DNA reads TGTGCCAGCAGGCTGGGGGGGTCTACAGGGGCCAACGTCCTGACTTTC.

This chain uses TRBV2 with TRBJ2-7, with TRBD1 identical over 7 bases. V shed 4 bases and J 5 bases; nucleotides not matched to a gene: 14. The germline gives CDR1 SNHLY, CDR2 FYNNEI. The CDR3 loop spans 16 amino acids. The CDR3 is CASSARQGTFGDEQYF. The CDR3, as DNA: TGTGCCAGCAGTGCTCGACAGGGTACCTTCGGCGACGAGCAGTACTTC.